This T cell receptor (beta chain) derives from a study of spatial heterogeneity in lung cancer. The sample's time point: sample taken at primary tumor resection. Frozen PBMC, nontumor lung or tumor provided whole RNA, which was sequenced unsorted. A single record per CDR3 protein comes from TCRdb applying MiXCR to the 5' RACE reads. The table has approximately 82,000 distinct CDR3 sequences, roughly 13% seen once. Study results and caveats: At resection, ubiquitous expanded tumor TCRs appeared in blood more than at follow-up.

This clonotype was recorded a few times. Antigen unknown. The starting material was PBMCs, obtained at surgery. The sequence was collected from a male donor with early-stage non-small cell lung cancer.

The CDR3 spells CASSSDGSRAETQYF. The CDR3 coding sequence is TGCGCCAGCAGCTCGGACGGATCGCGGGCTGAGACCCAGTACTTC. V and J are TRBV5-1 and TRBJ2-5; D might be TRBD2 (5 bases). Looked up from germline, CDR1 is SGHRS and CDR2 is YFSETQ. CDR3 length: 15 residues. Between the trimmed V and J ends, which lost 3 bases and 5 bases, there was a span of 17 bases.